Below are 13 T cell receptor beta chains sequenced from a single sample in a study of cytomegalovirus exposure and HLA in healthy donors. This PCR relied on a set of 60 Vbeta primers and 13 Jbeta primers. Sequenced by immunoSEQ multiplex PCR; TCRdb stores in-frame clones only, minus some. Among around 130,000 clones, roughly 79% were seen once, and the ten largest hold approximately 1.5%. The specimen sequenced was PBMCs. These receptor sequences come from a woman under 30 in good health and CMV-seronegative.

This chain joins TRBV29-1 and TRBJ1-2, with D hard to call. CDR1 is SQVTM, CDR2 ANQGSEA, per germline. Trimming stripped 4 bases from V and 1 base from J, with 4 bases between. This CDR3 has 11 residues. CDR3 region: CSVVVNYGYTF. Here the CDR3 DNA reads TGCAGCGTTGTAGTTAACTATGGCTACACCTTC.

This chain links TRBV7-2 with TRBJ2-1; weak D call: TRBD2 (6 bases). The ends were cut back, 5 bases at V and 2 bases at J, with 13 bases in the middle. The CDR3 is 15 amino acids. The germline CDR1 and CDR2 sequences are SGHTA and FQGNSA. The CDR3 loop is CASSPLANTYNEQFF. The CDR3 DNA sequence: TGTGCCAGCAGCCCGCTAGCGAATACCTACAATGAGCAGTTCTTC. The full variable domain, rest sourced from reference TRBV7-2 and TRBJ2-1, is GAGVSQSPSNKVTEKGKDVELRCDPISGHTALYWYRQSLGQGLEFLIYFQGNSAPDKSGLPSDRFSAERTGGSVSTLTIQRTQQEDSAVYLCASSPLANTYNEQFFGPGTRLTVL.

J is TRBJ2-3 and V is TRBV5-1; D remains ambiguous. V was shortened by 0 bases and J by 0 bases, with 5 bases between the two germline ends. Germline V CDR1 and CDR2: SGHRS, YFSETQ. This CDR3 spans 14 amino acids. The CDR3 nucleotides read TGCGCCAGCAGCTTGGCCTTGAGCACAGATACGCAGTATTTT. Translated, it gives CASSLALSTDTQYF. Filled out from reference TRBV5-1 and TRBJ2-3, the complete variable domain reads KAGVTQTPRYLIKTRGQQVTLSCSPISGHRSVSWYQQTPGQGLQFLFEYFSETQRNKGNFPGRFSGRQFSNSRSEMNVSTLELGDSALYLCASSLALSTDTQYFGPGTRLTVL.

CDR3 in DNA: TGTGCCAGCAGCCCTCAACAGGGGAACACAGATACGCAGTATTTT. As protein: CASSPQQGNTDTQYF. This chain joins TRBV11-3 and TRBJ2-3; TRBD1 matches at 7 bases. CDR3 size: 15 residues. Germline V lookup: CDR1 SGHNT, CDR2 YENEEA. The ends lost 5 bases at V and 2 bases at J; junction bases unmatched: 7.

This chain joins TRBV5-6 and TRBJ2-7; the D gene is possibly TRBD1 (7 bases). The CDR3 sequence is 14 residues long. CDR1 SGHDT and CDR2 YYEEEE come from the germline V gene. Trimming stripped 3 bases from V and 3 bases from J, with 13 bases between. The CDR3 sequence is CASSSGDSFYEQYF. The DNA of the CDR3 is TGTGCCAGCAGCTCGGGGGACAGCTTCTACGAGCAGTACTTC.

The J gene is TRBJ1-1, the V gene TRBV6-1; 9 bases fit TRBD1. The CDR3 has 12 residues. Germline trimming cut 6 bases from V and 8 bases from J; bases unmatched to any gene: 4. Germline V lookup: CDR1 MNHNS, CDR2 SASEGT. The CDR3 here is CASRDRGTEAFF. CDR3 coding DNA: TGTGCCAGCAGGGACAGGGGTACCGAAGCTTTCTTT.

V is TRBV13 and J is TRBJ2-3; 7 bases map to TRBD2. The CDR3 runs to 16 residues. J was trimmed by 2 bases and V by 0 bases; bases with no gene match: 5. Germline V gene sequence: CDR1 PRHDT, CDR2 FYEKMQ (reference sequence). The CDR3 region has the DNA TGTGCCAGCAGCTTAGGAGGGAGGGCCCCCACAGATACGCAGTATTTT. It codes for CASSLGGRAPTDTQYF.

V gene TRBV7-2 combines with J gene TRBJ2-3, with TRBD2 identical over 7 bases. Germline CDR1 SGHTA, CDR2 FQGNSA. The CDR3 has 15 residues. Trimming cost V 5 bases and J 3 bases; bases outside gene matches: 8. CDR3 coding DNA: TGTGCCAGCAGCGTTCTGGCGGGAGCGACAGATACGCAGTATTTT. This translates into CASSVLAGATDTQYF.

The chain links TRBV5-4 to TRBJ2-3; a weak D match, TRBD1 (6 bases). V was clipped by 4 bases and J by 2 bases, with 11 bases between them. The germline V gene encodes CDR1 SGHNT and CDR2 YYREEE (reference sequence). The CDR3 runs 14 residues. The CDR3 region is CASSPQGNTDTQYF. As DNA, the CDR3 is TGTGCCAGCAGCCCGCAGGGGAACACAGATACGCAGTATTTT.

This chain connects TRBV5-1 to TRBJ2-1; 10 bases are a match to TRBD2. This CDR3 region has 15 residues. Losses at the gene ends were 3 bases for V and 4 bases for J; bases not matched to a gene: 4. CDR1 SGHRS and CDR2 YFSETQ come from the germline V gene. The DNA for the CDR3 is TGCGCCAGCAGCTCCGGGACTAGCGAGTACAATGAGCAGTTCTTC. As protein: CASSSGTSEYNEQFF.

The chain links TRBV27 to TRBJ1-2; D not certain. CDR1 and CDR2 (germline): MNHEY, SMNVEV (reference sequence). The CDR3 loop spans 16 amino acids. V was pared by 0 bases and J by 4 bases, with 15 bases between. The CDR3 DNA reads TGTGCCAGCAGTTTATCGGGCCGTCCGCACGTCTATGGCTACACCTTC. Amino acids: CASSLSGRPHVYGYTF.

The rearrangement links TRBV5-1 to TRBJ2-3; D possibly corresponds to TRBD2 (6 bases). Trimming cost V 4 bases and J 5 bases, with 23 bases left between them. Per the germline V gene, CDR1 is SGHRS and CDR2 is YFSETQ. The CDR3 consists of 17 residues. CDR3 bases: TGCGCCAGCAGCAATATCTATGGCGGGGTGGAGGGAGATACGCAGTATTTT. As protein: CASSNIYGGVEGDTQYF.

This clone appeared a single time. This CDR3 reads CASGGTAPGGYTF. CDR3 nucleotides: TGCGCCAGCGGAGGGACAGCGCCGGGGGGCTACACCTTC. V is TRBV5-1 and J is TRBJ1-2; 7 bases match TRBD1. The CDR3 is made up of 13 amino acids. CDR1 and CDR2 from the germline V gene are SGHRS and YFSETQ. V dropped 7 bases and J dropped 8; count of bases not matched to a gene: 11.